Below are 21 T cell receptor beta chains sequenced from a single sample in a study of glioma-infiltrating T cells after dendritic cell vaccination (TCRdb year 2016). Libraries were prepared through the immunoSEQ multiplex PCR assay. TCRdb took over this immuneACCESS table, retaining in-frame rearrangements with V and J assigned. Such tables are incomplete; in checked studies, under half of the missing clones stem from an unresolved V gene, and the remainder is unexplained. The sample includes over 90,000 clones, with roughly four fifths observed a single time. About 12% of the sample goes to the ten largest clones. Sequenced material: blood, taken before dendritic cell vaccination. These receptors all come from a human donor with glioblastoma.

This clone occurred a few times. The J gene is TRBJ1-4, the V gene TRBV5-1; 8 nucleotides align to TRBD1. The CDR3 has 17 residues. Losses at the gene ends were 1 base for V and 5 bases for J; bases not matched to a gene: 10. The germline V gene encodes CDR1 SGHRS and CDR2 YFSETQ. CDR3 sequence reads: CASSLQPPGQENEKLFF. The CDR3 DNA follows: TGCGCCAGCAGCTTGCAACCTCCGGGACAGGAAAATGAAAAACTGTTTTTT.

This chain joins TRBV6-5 and TRBJ1-2; D may be TRBD1 (5 bases). Germline V gene data show CDR1 as MNHEY and CDR2 as SVGAGI. CDR3 length equals 15 residues. Trimming took off 4 bases at V and 7 bases at J, with 19 bases between the two ends. The chain's CDR3 is CASSSWGVVAGGYTF. CDR3 in DNA: TGTGCCAGCAGTTCTTGGGGGGTCGTCGCTGGTGGCTACACCTTC.

This clone has a handful of counts. This sequence joins TRBV5-8 and TRBJ2-1, with 11 positions matching TRBD2. This CDR3 contains 15 residues. Losses at the gene ends were 5 bases for V and 7 bases for J; bases not matched to a gene: 8. Germline V gene lookup returns CDR1 SGHTS and CDR2 YDEGEE. Written as DNA, the CDR3 is TGTGCCAGCAGTCGACTAGCGGGGCTAGAGAATGAGCAGTTCTTC. This encodes CASSRLAGLENEQFF.

The genes are TRBV5-5 and TRBJ1-6; 9 positions agree with TRBD1. CDR1 and CDR2 (germline): SGHKS, YYEKEE (reference sequence). Trimming at V came to 2 bases and at J to 10 bases, leaving 13 bases not matched to a gene. The CDR3 sequence is 17 residues long. Written as DNA, the CDR3 is TGTGCCAGCAGCTTATCAGCCAGGACAGGGGTCTCCTCACCCCTCCACTTT. Translation gives CASSLSARTGVSSPLHF.

With regard to this clone: Germline and junction disagree at one end, which may indicate a read error. The DNA of the CDR3 is TGTGCTAGCAGCCCGGGAACAACCCTTGAGCAGTACTTC. Protein sequence: CASSPGTTLEQYF. The V and J genes are TRBV7-7 and TRBJ2-7, with a weak D call TRBD2 (5 bases). The germline CDR1 and CDR2 sequences are SSHAT and FNYEAQ (reference sequence). CDR3 length: 13 residues.

V usage is TRBV4-2 and J usage is TRBJ1-2; tentatively, D is TRBD1 (5 bases). V was trimmed by 3 bases and J by 7 bases, leaving 18 bases between them. The CDR3 has 15 residues. Germline CDR1 is LGHNA and CDR2 is YNFKEQ. The CDR3 loop is CASSHLRGAGPGYTF. CDR3 coding DNA: TGTGCCAGCAGCCACTTGAGAGGGGCGGGACCTGGCTACACCTTC.

The chain couples TRBV30 to TRBJ2-7, with D tentatively TRBD2 (6 bases). Germline CDR1 and CDR2: GTSNPN and SVGIG (reference sequence). The CDR3 totals 15 residues. Trimming pared 2 bases from V and 7 bases from J, leaving 21 bases between. The CDR3 DNA reads as TGTGCCTGGAGTTCATCCGGCCGGGGGTCGCGTGAGCAGTACTTC. Translated: CAWSSSGRGSREQYF.

The chain combines TRBV10-1 with TRBJ1-1, with D maybe TRBD1 (5 bases). The CDR3 covers 15 residues. Trimming stripped 0 bases from V and 0 bases from J, with 8 bases between. CDR1 and CDR2 (germline): WNHNN, SYGVQD (reference sequence). The CDR3 loop reads CASSESHRLNTEAFF. The DNA of the CDR3 is TGCGCCAGCAGTGAGTCGCACAGGTTGAACACTGAAGCTTTCTTT.

The rearrangement joins TRBV27 to TRBJ1-6; TRBD1 agrees at 7 bases. Germline CDR1 MNHEY, CDR2 SMNVEV (reference sequence). The CDR3 loop spans 16 amino acids. Unmatched junction bases numbered 7, after V lost 5 bases and J lost 3 bases. The CDR3 DNA follows: TGTGCCAGCAGTCCGAGGACAGGTGTCTATAATTCACCCCTCCACTTT. Translated: CASSPRTGVYNSPLHF.

Only one count was recorded for this clone. The chain uses TRBV29-1 and TRBJ2-7; weak D call: TRBD1 (5 bases). The V end lost 4 bases, the J end lost 5 bases, and 12 bases lay between the germline ends. This CDR3 has 12 residues. Germline-derived CDR1 and CDR2 are SQVTM and ANQGSEA. In DNA form, the CDR3 reads TGCAGCGTTGGGGGCAGGTTCCACGAGCAGTACTTC. The encoded protein is CSVGGRFHEQYF.

DNA for the CDR3: TGTGCCTGGAGGGAGTTGTCTGGGAATCAGCCCCAGCATTTT. Translation: CAWRELSGNQPQHF. The chain employs TRBV30 and TRBJ1-5; D remains unclear. This CDR3 contains 14 residues. Germline V gene sequence: CDR1 GTSNPN, CDR2 SVGIG (reference sequence). The ends were cut back, 3 bases at V and 4 bases at J, with 13 bases in the middle. Complete variable domain (other parts from reference TRBV30 and TRBJ1-5): SQTIHQWPATLVQPVGSPLSLECTVEGTSNPNLYWYRQAAGRGLQLLFYSVGIGQISSEVPQNLSASRPQDRQFILSSKKLLLSDSGFYLCAWRELSGNQPQHFGDGTRLSIL.

V usage is TRBV7-2 and J usage is TRBJ2-7; TRBD2 matches at 9 bases. This CDR3 comprises 15 residues. CDR1 and CDR2 (germline): SGHTA, FQGNSA. V gave up 3 bases and J gave up 4 bases; unmatched junction bases: 7. The CDR3 loop is CASSLASGVGYEQYF. CDR3 nucleotides: TGTGCCAGCAGCTTGGCTAGCGGGGTTGGGTACGAGCAGTACTTC.

The V call is TRBV6-5, the J call TRBJ1-5; 8 nucleotides match TRBD1. Unmatched junction bases numbered 5, after V lost 5 bases and J lost 5 bases. Germline CDR1 MNHEY, CDR2 SVGAGI. The CDR3 runs to 14 residues. CDR3 amino acids: CASSRTGKHQPQHF. The DNA for the CDR3 is TGTGCCAGCAGTCGGACAGGGAAACATCAGCCCCAGCATTTT.

The chain combines TRBV5-6 with TRBJ1-1; TRBD1 matches at 9 bases. Germline trimming cut 3 bases from V and 5 bases from J; bases unmatched to any gene: 14. Germline V gene data show CDR1 as SGHDT and CDR2 as YYEEEE. This CDR3 spans 17 amino acids. This CDR3 is CASSSGTGWPVVTEAFF. The CDR3 region has the DNA TGTGCCAGCAGCTCGGGGACAGGGTGGCCGGTAGTTACTGAAGCTTTCTTT.

V and J are TRBV30 and TRBJ1-1; TRBD1 might be the D (5 bases). Per germline, CDR1 GTSNPN and CDR2 SVGIG (reference sequence). CDR3 length: 13 amino acids. V lost 8 bases to trimming and J lost 0 bases, with 13 bases between them. CDR3: CAGLQVMNTEAFF. DNA of the CDR3: TGTGCCGGACTACAGGTCATGAACACTGAAGCTTTCTTT.

The genes are TRBV4-3 and TRBJ2-3; D gene ambiguous. V was trimmed by 4 bases and J by 4 bases, leaving 9 bases between them. This CDR3 comprises 13 residues. The germline gives CDR1 LGHNA, CDR2 YSLEER. CDR3 coding DNA: TGCGCCAGCAGCCCGGGTGGAGCAGATACGCAGTATTTT. Its translation: CASSPGGADTQYF.

This clone was counted only a few times. The chain recombines TRBV4-1 with TRBJ2-1, with TRBD2 matching over 14 bases. The CDR3 extends over 15 amino acids. J gave up 9 bases and V 4 bases, and 5 bases lay outside the gene matches. The germline V gene has CDR1 MGHRA and CDR2 YSYEKL. The CDR3 reads CASSPLGLAGGEQFF. CDR3 bases: TGCGCCAGCAGCCCATTAGGACTAGCGGGGGGTGAGCAGTTCTTC.

This clone has only a few counts. This sequence joins TRBV6-6 and TRBJ1-1, with D unresolved. The CDR3 is 14 amino acids. The V end lost 7 bases, the J end lost 1 base, and 13 bases lay between the germline ends. Germline CDR1 MNHNY, CDR2 SVGAGI (reference sequence). The CDR3 DNA is TGTGCCAGCAAAATAGCTAGGCAGAACACTGAAGCTTTCTTT. Protein: CASKIARQNTEAFF.

This clone has just one count. The V call is TRBV4-2, the J call TRBJ2-1; tentative D call: TRBD2 (7 bases). The CDR3 spans 17 residues. V lost 1 base and J 4 bases, leaving 17 bases between the germline ends. CDR1 is LGHNA and CDR2 is YNFKEQ in the germline V gene. The CDR3 region has the DNA TGTGCCAGCAGCCAAGTAGGTCGGGGGGCCATTTACAATGAGCAGTTCTTC. It specifies CASSQVGRGAIYNEQFF.

CDR3 DNA sequence: TGTGCCAGCAGTGACTTAGGGGGTGTAGACTATGGCTACACCTTC. It specifies CASSDLGGVDYGYTF. The rearrangement uses TRBV25-1 and TRBJ1-2; TRBD1 is a possible D gene (6 bases). Germline lookup yields CDR1 MGHDK and CDR2 SYGVNS. The CDR3 is made up of 15 amino acids. Trimming took 3 bases from V and 3 from J, leaving 14 bases between them.

The CDR3 sequence is CASSRQGTGYTF. CDR3 in DNA: TGTGCCAGCAGTCGACAGGGGACTGGCTACACCTTC. The gene calls are TRBV6-1 and TRBJ1-2; TRBD1 matches at 8 bases. J was trimmed by 7 bases and V by 5 bases; bases with no gene match: 3. The V gene's germline CDR1 is MNHNS and CDR2 SASEGT. This CDR3 comprises 12 residues.